This TCR beta chain appears in the sequencing data of a study of neurological immune-mediated disorders. This clonotype was found many times. MiXCR, run by TCRdb on the 5' RACE reads, gives a single entry per CDR3 protein. Among 30,000 to 40,000 distinct CDR3 sequences listed, 6% to 8.5% were seen once. The CDR3 consists of 14 residues. V shed 8 bases and J 0 bases; nucleotides not matched to a gene: 7. In germline, CDR1 is MNHEY, CDR2 SMNVEV (reference sequence). Sample: PBMCs. The sequence was obtained from a woman aged 40 to 50 in good health. The J gene is TRBJ2-7, the V gene TRBV27; 7 bases are a match to TRBD1. The CDR3 DNA sequence: TGTGCCAGCCGCCGGGACAGAAGCTCCTACGAGCAGTACTTC. It encodes CASRRDRSSYEQYF.